These 30 T cell receptor beta chains were all obtained from the same sample, sequenced in a study of shared clonotypes between healthy human individuals. TCRdb's copy holds only in-frame clones and misses some; the assay was immunoSEQ multiplex PCR. The repertoire holds around 2.3 million clones, with around 95% as singletons. Sequencing used naive CD4+ T cells sorted from blood. The sample's subset: CD45RA+ positively selected. The receptors stem from a man aged 18-30 years in good health.

This clone was seen more than once but under ten times. The sample carries other DNA sequences with the same CDR3. This rearrangement joins TRBV18 to TRBJ1-1, with 7 bases aligning to TRBD1. Germline V gene data show CDR1 as KGHSH and CDR2 as LQKENI. The CDR3 totals 14 residues. With 1 base clipped from V and 1 base from J, the junction kept 0 bases outside the gene matches. The CDR3 is CASSPQGANTEAFF. The CDR3 DNA reads TGTGCCAGCTCACCACAGGGGGCGAACACTGAAGCTTTCTTT.

The rearrangement joins TRBV20-1 to TRBJ2-5; no reliable D call. Germline lookup yields CDR1 DFQATT and CDR2 SNEGSKA (reference sequence). The CDR3 covers 11 residues. The V end was cut by 6 bases, the J end by 5 bases, with 10 bases between. The CDR3 loop reads CSAGLWETQYF. The CDR3 DNA reads as TGCAGTGCGGGCCTATGGGAGACCCAGTACTTC.

V is TRBV6-5 and J is TRBJ1-2; D gene ambiguous. CDR3 size: 13 residues. CDR1 is MNHEY and CDR2 is SVGAGI in the germline V gene. Trimming cost V 0 bases and J 4 bases, with 6 bases left between them. Written as DNA, the CDR3 is TGTGCCAGCAGTTACTCGAGCAGCTATGGCTACACCTTC. Its protein is CASSYSSSYGYTF.

The chain carries TRBV6-5 and TRBJ1-2; TRBD1 is a possible D gene (5 bases). This CDR3 contains 14 residues. The V and J ends lost 7 bases and 4 bases respectively, with 16 bases between them. Germline CDR1 is MNHEY and CDR2 is SVGAGI. The CDR3 DNA follows: TGTGCCAGCACCCGATCGGGGGGTACCTATGGCTACACCTTC. Its translation is CASTRSGGTYGYTF.

This clone appeared once. This rearrangement joins TRBV5-1 to TRBJ2-5; 10 positions agree with TRBD1. The ends lost 1 base at V and 6 bases at J; junction bases unmatched: 15. Per the germline V gene, CDR1 is SGHRS and CDR2 is YFSETQ. The CDR3 has 18 amino acids. The CDR3 here is CASSLLPLGDRGHQTQYF. The DNA of the CDR3 is TGCGCCAGCAGCTTGCTCCCCTTGGGAGACAGGGGGCATCAGACCCAGTACTTC.

The rearrangement links TRBV20-1 to TRBJ1-2, with 8 nucleotides matching TRBD1. With 5 bases clipped from V and 8 bases from J, the junction kept 4 bases outside the gene matches. The CDR3 loop spans 11 amino acids. In germline, CDR1 is DFQATT, CDR2 SNEGSKA (reference sequence). CDR3 in DNA: TGCAGTGCTGTAGGACAGGGCGGCTACACCTTC. As protein: CSAVGQGGYTF.

In its sample, this clone was seen once. V gene TRBV5-4 combines with J gene TRBJ2-2; D is ambiguous. V was clipped by 5 bases and J by 1 base, with 6 bases between them. The CDR3 totals 13 residues. From germline, CDR1 is SGHNT and CDR2 YYREEE (reference sequence). CDR3 sequence reads: CASREQNTGELFF. The CDR3 DNA reads TGTGCCAGCAGGGAGCAGAACACCGGGGAGCTGTTTTTT.

This chain connects TRBV5-1 to TRBJ2-2; TRBD1 is a possible D gene (6 bases). This CDR3 region has 15 residues. Per germline, CDR1 SGHRS and CDR2 YFSETQ. Trimming left V 4 bases short and J 2 bases short, with 12 bases between. The CDR3 protein is CASSPGQINTGELFF. CDR3 in DNA: TGCGCCAGCAGCCCAGGACAGATAAACACCGGGGAGCTGTTTTTT. The variable domain in full, completed from reference TRBV5-1 and TRBJ2-2, reads KAGVTQTPRYLIKTRGQQVTLSCSPISGHRSVSWYQQTPGQGLQFLFEYFSETQRNKGNFPGRFSGRQFSNSRSEMNVSTLELGDSALYLCASSPGQINTGELFFGEGSRLTVL.

V is TRBV19 and J is TRBJ1-1; D not resolved. The CDR3 spans 14 residues. V was trimmed by 2 bases and J by 0 bases, leaving 7 bases between them. Germline CDR1 LNHDA, CDR2 SQIVND (reference sequence). DNA for the CDR3: TGTGCCAGTAGTATACCCAGGATGAACACTGAAGCTTTCTTT. It translates to CASSIPRMNTEAFF.

CDR3 nucleotides: TGTGCCAGCAGTTGGGCGGGAGTGTTGGAGACCCAGTACTTC. It specifies CASSWAGVLETQYF. The chain uses TRBV6-6 and TRBJ2-5, with 7 bases aligning to TRBD2. Per the germline V gene, CDR1 is MNHNY and CDR2 is SVGAGI (reference sequence). The CDR3 is made up of 14 amino acids. J was trimmed by 5 bases and V by 4 bases; bases with no gene match: 7.

The V call is TRBV11-2, the J call TRBJ2-6; TRBD1 matches at 12 bases. Per germline, CDR1 SGHAT and CDR2 FQNNGV. The CDR3 spans 20 residues. J was trimmed by 0 bases and V by 0 bases; bases with no gene match: 6. This chain's CDR3 is CASSLEGQGAAPSGANVLTF. The CDR3 coding sequence is TGTGCCAGCAGCTTAGAGGGACAGGGGGCGGCCCCCTCTGGGGCCAACGTCCTGACTTTC.

The genes are TRBV29-1 and TRBJ1-2; tentative D call: TRBD1 (5 bases). V lost 4 bases, J lost 3 bases, and 9 bases lay in between. Per germline, CDR1 SQVTM and CDR2 ANQGSEA. The CDR3 runs to 12 residues. CDR3 loop: CSVVRGDYGYTF. Here the CDR3 DNA reads TGCAGCGTTGTACGAGGGGACTATGGCTACACCTTC.

The chain has TRBV5-1 and TRBJ2-7; TRBD1 aligns across 10 bases. The CDR3 runs 15 residues. The germline V gene has CDR1 SGHRS and CDR2 YFSETQ. V lost 4 bases to trimming and J lost 2 bases; unmatched junction nucleotides: 6. CDR3 coding DNA: TGCGCCAGCAGCCCGTGGACAGGGGGACCCTACGAGCAGTACTTC. Protein sequence: CASSPWTGGPYEQYF.

The rearrangement joins TRBV5-1 to TRBJ1-6; D is possibly TRBD1 (5 bases). The CDR3 length is 15 residues. With 2 bases removed from V and 5 bases from J, the gap between germline ends came to 11 bases. In germline, CDR1 is SGHRS, CDR2 YFSETQ. The CDR3 DNA reads as TGCGCCAGCAGCTTACCCGGGGGGGATAATTCACCCCTCCACTTT. As protein: CASSLPGGDNSPLHF.

This chain uses TRBV10-3 with TRBJ2-3; D is unresolved. The germline V gene has CDR1 ENHRY and CDR2 SYGVKD. The CDR3 covers 13 residues. V lost 2 bases, J lost 2 bases, and 5 bases lay in between. The CDR3 DNA follows: TGTGCCATCAGTGAGGCGGTCACAGATACGCAGTATTTT. Translation: CAISEAVTDTQYF.

This clone turned up a few times. A junction end diverges from the germline sequence, so it may reflect a read error. V usage is TRBV28 and J usage is TRBJ1-5; maybe TRBD1 (6 bases). The CDR3 has 14 residues. The germline gives CDR1 MDHEN, CDR2 SYDVKM. CDR3 coding DNA: TGTGCCAGCAGTTTGGGGGCTAGCTATCAGCCCCAGCATTTT. The encoded protein is CASSLGASYQPQHF.

The gene calls are TRBV19 and TRBJ2-5, with a tentative D call TRBD2 (7 bases). This CDR3 has 14 amino acids. Trimming removed 5 bases at V and 5 bases at J, with 15 bases between. The germline V gene has CDR1 LNHDA and CDR2 SQIVND (reference sequence). Here the CDR3 DNA reads TGTGCCAGTAGTGATCGGGGGGCCAGGGAGACCCAGTACTTC. Translated: CASSDRGARETQYF.

This chain uses TRBV7-9 with TRBJ2-1, with 7 bases that match TRBD1. V was clipped by 7 bases and J by 10 bases; unmatched bases: 16. The CDR3 is 15 amino acids. The germline V gene encodes CDR1 SEHNR and CDR2 FQNEAQ (reference sequence). CDR3: CASNPDLQGPREQFF. Written as DNA, the CDR3 is TGTGCCAGCAACCCGGATCTACAGGGGCCACGGGAGCAGTTCTTC.

The CDR3 coding sequence is TGTGCCATCAGTGAGGGACTACCTAGCACAGATACGCAGTATTTT. It is translated as CAISEGLPSTDTQYF. This rearrangement joins TRBV10-3 to TRBJ2-3, with a weak D call TRBD2 (6 bases). Deletions cut 2 bases from V and 0 bases from J, with 9 bases between. Germline CDR1 is ENHRY and CDR2 is SYGVKD. The CDR3 sequence is 15 residues long.

V usage is TRBV25-1 and J usage is TRBJ1-4; D call uncertain. V lost 2 bases and J lost 7, with 11 bases in between. In germline, CDR1 is MGHDK, CDR2 SYGVNS. The CDR3 sequence is 14 residues long. In DNA, the CDR3 is TGTGCCAGCAGTGAACCCACCTGGGGTGAAAAACTGTTTTTT. Translating gives CASSEPTWGEKLFF.

As to this clone: This specimen includes other DNA sequences encoding the same CDR3. The chain uses TRBV30 and TRBJ1-6; D unclear. CDR1 is GTSNPN, CDR2 SVGIG, per germline (reference sequence). Trimming took off 0 bases at V and 7 bases at J, with 7 bases between the two ends. CDR3 length equals 13 residues. CDR3 in DNA: TGTGCCTGGAGTGTACAGAACAATTCACCCCTCCACTTT. Translation: CAWSVQNNSPLHF.

V is TRBV28 and J is TRBJ1-1, with a possible D match to TRBD1 (6 bases). Trimming removed 10 bases from V and 3 bases from J, with 9 bases in between. Germline CDR1 and CDR2: MDHEN and SYDVKM. The length of the CDR3 is 11 residues. The CDR3 sequence is CATWTDTEAFF. CDR3 coding DNA: TGTGCCACATGGACAGACACTGAAGCTTTCTTT.

The chain carries TRBV28 and TRBJ2-1; a possible D gene is TRBD2 (6 bases). Per the germline V gene, CDR1 is MDHEN and CDR2 is SYDVKM. The CDR3 is made up of 18 amino acids. With 3 bases removed from V and 6 bases from J, the gap between germline ends came to 24 bases. The CDR3 nucleotides are TGTGCCAGCAGTTTCCTCCCTAGCGCCTATTACAGTGGCAATGAGCAGTTCTTC. This gives the protein CASSFLPSAYYSGNEQFF.

With respect to this clone: The sample carries other DNA sequences with the same CDR3. Here the CDR3 reads CASSPRGNTEAFF. The CDR3 region has the DNA TGTGCCAGCAGTCCAAGGGGGAACACTGAAGCTTTCTTT. The chain links TRBV6-5 to TRBJ1-1; maybe TRBD1 (5 bases). V was shortened by 5 bases and J by 1 base, with 8 bases between the two germline ends. The V gene's germline CDR1 is MNHEY and CDR2 SVGAGI. The length of the CDR3 is 13 residues.

This chain uses TRBV10-3 with TRBJ1-2; TRBD1 might be the D (5 bases). This CDR3 has 12 amino acids. Per germline, CDR1 ENHRY and CDR2 SYGVKD. In DNA form, the CDR3 reads TGTGCTATTCCCGGGACGCAAGATGGCTACACCTTC. Residues: CAIPGTQDGYTF.

The rearrangement links TRBV6-1 to TRBJ2-7; D might be TRBD2 (5 bases). This CDR3 contains 15 residues. With 8 bases removed from V and 3 bases from J, the gap between germline ends came to 20 bases. The germline V gene encodes CDR1 MNHNS and CDR2 SASEGT. The CDR3: CASGEYYGDIYEQYF. The CDR3 nucleotides are TGTGCCAGCGGGGAATACTACGGGGATATCTACGAGCAGTACTTC.

This rearrangement joins TRBV2 to TRBJ1-3; 10 bases match TRBD1. CDR3 length equals 15 residues. Germline assignment: CDR1 SNHLY and CDR2 FYNNEI. V lost 7 bases to trimming and J lost 3 bases; unmatched junction nucleotides: 6. CDR3 in amino acids: CASTGQGLGGNTIYF. The CDR3 DNA sequence: TGTGCCAGCACGGGACAGGGGTTGGGTGGAAACACCATATATTTT.

With respect to this clone: The sample carries other DNA sequences with the same CDR3. The chain carries TRBV7-9 and TRBJ1-3; D not certain. V shed 0 bases and J shed 0 bases, with 6 bases lying between them. The CDR3 is 15 residues long. Germline V lookup: CDR1 SEHNR, CDR2 FQNEAQ (reference sequence). CDR3 loop: CASSLAAGSGNTIYF. In DNA, the CDR3 is TGTGCCAGCAGCTTAGCAGCGGGCTCTGGAAACACCATATATTTT.

The chain has TRBV4-1 and TRBJ2-6; D might be TRBD2 (6 bases). V lost 2 bases, J lost 1 base, and 12 bases lay in between. This CDR3 has 17 amino acids. Germline CDR1 MGHRA, CDR2 YSYEKL. The CDR3: CASSQSVLASGANVLTF. The CDR3 nucleotides are TGCGCCAGCAGCCAAAGCGTACTAGCTTCTGGGGCCAACGTCCTGACTTTC.

J is TRBJ1-1 and V is TRBV9; D is unclear. From germline, CDR1 is SGDLS and CDR2 YYNGEE. V dropped 4 bases and J dropped 0 bases, with 13 bases sitting between them. The CDR3 loop spans 15 amino acids. CDR3 sequence reads: CASSFDGSMNTEAFF. Written as DNA, the CDR3 is TGTGCCAGCAGCTTCGATGGTAGCATGAACACTGAAGCTTTCTTT.